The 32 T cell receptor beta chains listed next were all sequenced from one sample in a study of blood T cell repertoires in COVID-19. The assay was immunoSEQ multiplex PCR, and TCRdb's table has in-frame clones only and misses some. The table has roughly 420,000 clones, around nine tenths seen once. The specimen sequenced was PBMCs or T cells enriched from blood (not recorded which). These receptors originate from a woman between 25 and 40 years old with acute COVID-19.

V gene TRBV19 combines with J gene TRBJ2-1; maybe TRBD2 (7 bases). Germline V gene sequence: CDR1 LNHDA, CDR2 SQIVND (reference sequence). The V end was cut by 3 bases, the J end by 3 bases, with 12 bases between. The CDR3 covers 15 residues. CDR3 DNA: TGTGCCAGTAGTATTAGGGGGGGTTACTACAATGAGCAGTTCTTC. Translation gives CASSIRGGYYNEQFF. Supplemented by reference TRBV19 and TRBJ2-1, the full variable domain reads DGGITQSPKYLFRKEGQNVTLSCEQNLNHDAMYWYRQDPGQGLRLIYYSQIVNDFQKGDIAEGYSVSREKKESFPLTVTSAQKNPTAFYLCASSIRGGYYNEQFFGPGTRLTVL.

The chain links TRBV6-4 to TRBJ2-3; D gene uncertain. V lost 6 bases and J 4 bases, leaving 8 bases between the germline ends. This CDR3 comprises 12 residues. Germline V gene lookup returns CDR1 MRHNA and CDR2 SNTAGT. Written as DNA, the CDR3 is TGTGCCAGCAGAGGCGGCGCAGATACGCAGTATTTT. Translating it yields CASRGGADTQYF.

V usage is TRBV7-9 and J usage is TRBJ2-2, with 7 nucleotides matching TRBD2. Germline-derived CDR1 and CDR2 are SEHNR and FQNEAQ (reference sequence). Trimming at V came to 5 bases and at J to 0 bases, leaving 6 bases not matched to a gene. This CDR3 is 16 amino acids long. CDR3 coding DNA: TGTGCCAGCAGCGGACGTGGGGGGGCGAACACCGGGGAGCTGTTTTTT. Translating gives CASSGRGGANTGELFF.

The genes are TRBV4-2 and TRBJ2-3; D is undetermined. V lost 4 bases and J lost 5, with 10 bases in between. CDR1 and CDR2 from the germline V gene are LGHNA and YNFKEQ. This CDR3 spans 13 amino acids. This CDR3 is CASSRALRDTQYF. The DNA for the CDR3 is TGTGCCAGCAGCCGAGCGTTGAGAGATACGCAGTATTTT.

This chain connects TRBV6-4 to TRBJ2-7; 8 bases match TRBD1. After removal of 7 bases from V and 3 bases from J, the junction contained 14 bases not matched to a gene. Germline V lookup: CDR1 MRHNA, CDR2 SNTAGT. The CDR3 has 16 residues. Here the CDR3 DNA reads TGTGCCAGCACTTCCGGCCGGGACAGGCCCTTCTACGAGCAGTACTTC. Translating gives CASTSGRDRPFYEQYF.

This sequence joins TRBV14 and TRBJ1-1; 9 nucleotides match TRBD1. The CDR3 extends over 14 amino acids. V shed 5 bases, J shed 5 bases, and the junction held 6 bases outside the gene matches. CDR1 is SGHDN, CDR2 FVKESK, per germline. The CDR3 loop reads CASSVWTGETEAFF. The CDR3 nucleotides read TGTGCCAGCAGCGTGTGGACAGGGGAGACTGAAGCTTTCTTT.

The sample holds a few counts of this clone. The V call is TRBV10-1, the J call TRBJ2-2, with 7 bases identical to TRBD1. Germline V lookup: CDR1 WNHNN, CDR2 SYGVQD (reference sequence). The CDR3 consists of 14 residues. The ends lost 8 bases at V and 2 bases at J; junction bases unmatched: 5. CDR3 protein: CASAGTANTGELFF. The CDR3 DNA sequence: TGCGCCAGCGCCGGGACAGCCAACACCGGGGAGCTGTTTTTT.

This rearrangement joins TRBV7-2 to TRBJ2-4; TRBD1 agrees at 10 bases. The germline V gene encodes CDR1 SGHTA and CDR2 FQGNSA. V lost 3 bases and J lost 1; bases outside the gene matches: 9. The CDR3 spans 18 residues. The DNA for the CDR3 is TGTGCCAGCAGCTTTCCGGACAGGGGGTTAATGGCCAAAAACATTCAGTACTTC. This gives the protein CASSFPDRGLMAKNIQYF. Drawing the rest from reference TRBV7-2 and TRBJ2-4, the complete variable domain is GAGVSQSPSNKVTEKGKDVELRCDPISGHTALYWYRQSLGQGLEFLIYFQGNSAPDKSGLPSDRFSAERTGGSVSTLTIQRTQQEDSAVYLCASSFPDRGLMAKNIQYFGAGTRLSVL.

The CDR3 spells CATSDSGTANYGYTF. The CDR3 DNA is TGTGCCACCAGTGACTCCGGGACAGCCAACTATGGCTACACCTTC. This chain connects TRBV24-1 to TRBJ1-2; 7 bases align to TRBD1. After removal of 4 bases from V and 2 bases from J, the junction contained 6 bases not matched to a gene. Germline lookup yields CDR1 KGHDR and CDR2 SFDVKD. The CDR3 sequence is 15 residues long.

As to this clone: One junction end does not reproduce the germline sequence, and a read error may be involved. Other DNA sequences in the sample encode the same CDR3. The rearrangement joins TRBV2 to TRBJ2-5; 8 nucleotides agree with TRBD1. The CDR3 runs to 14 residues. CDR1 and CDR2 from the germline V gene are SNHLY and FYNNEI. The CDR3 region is CASSWAGGAETQYF. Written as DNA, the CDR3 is TGTGCCAGCAGTTGGGCAGGGGGCGCAGAGACTCAGTACTTC.

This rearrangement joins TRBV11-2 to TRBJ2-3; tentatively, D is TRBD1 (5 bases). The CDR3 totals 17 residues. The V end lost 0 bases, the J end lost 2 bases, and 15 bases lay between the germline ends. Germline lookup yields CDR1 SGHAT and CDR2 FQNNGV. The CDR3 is CASSLEFSGWVTDTQYF. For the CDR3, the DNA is TGTGCCAGCAGCTTAGAGTTTTCAGGGTGGGTCACAGATACGCAGTATTTT.

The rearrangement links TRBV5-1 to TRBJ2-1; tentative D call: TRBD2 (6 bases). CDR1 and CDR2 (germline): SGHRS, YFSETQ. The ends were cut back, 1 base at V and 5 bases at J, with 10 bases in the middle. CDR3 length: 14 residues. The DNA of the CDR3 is TGCGCCAGCAGCTTGACTAGCCCAAACAATGAGCAGTTCTTC. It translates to CASSLTSPNNEQFF. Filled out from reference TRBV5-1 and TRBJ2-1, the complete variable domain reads KAGVTQTPRYLIKTRGQQVTLSCSPISGHRSVSWYQQTPGQGLQFLFEYFSETQRNKGNFPGRFSGRQFSNSRSEMNVSTLELGDSALYLCASSLTSPNNEQFFGPGTRLTVL.

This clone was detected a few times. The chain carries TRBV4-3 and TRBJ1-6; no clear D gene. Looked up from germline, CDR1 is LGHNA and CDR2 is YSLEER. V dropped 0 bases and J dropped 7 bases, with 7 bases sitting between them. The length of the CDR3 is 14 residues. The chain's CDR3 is CASSQEAMNSPLHF. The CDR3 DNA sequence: TGCGCCAGCAGCCAAGAGGCAATGAATTCACCCCTCCACTTT.

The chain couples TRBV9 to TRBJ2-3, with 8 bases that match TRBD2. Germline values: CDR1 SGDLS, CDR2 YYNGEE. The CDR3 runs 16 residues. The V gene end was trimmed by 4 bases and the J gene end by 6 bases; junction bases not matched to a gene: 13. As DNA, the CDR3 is TGTGCCAGCAGCTCGCGACTGACGGGGGGGTCTGATACGCAGTATTTT. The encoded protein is CASSSRLTGGSDTQYF.

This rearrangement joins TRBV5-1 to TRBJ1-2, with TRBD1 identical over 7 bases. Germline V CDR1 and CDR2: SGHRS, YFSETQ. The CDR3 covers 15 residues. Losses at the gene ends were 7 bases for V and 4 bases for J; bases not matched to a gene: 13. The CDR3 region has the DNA TGCGCCAGCCGCACAGGGTCCGGACAGGCCTATGGCTACACCTTC. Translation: CASRTGSGQAYGYTF.

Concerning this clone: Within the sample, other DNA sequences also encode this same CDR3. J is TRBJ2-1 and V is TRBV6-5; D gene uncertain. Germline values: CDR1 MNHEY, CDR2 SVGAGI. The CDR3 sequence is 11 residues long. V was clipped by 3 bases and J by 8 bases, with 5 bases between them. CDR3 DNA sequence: TGTGCCAGCAGTTATAATTATGAGCAGTTCTTC. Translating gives CASSYNYEQFF.

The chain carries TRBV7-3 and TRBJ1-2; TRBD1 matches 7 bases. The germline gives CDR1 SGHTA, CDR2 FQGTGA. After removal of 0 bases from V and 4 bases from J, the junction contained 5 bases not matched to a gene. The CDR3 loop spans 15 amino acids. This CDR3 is CASSLTGGETYGYTF. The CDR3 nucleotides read TGTGCCAGCAGCTTAACAGGGGGCGAGACCTATGGCTACACCTTC.

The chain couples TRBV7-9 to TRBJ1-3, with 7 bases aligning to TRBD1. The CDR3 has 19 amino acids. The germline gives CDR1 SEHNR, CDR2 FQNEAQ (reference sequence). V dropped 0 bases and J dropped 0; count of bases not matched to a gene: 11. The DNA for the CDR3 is TGTGCCAGCAGCTTAGCAGTGAGGACAGGAGGCTTCTCTGGAAACACCATATATTTT. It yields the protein CASSLAVRTGGFSGNTIYF.

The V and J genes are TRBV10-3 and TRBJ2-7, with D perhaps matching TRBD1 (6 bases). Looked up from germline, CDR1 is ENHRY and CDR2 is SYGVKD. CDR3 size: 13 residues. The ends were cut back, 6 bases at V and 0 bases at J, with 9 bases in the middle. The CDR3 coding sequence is TGTGCCATCAGCCGGGACAACTCCTACGAGCAGTACTTC. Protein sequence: CAISRDNSYEQYF.

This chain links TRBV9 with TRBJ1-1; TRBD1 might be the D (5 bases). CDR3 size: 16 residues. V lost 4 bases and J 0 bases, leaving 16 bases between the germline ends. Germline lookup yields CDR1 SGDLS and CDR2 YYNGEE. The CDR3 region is CASSPTGPLMNTEAFF. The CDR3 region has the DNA TGTGCCAGCAGCCCTACAGGACCTCTTATGAACACTGAAGCTTTCTTT. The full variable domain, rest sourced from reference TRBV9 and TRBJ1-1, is DSGVTQTPKHLITATGQRVTLRCSPRSGDLSVYWYQQSLDQGLQFLIQYYNGEERAKGNILERFSAQQFPDLHSELNLSSLELGDSALYFCASSPTGPLMNTEAFFGQGTRLTVV.

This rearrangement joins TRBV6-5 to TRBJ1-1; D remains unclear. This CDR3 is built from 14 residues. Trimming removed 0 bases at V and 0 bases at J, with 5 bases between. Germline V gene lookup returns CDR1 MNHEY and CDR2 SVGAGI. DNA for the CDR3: TGTGCCAGCAGTTACTCTGAGATGAACACTGAAGCTTTCTTT. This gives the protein CASSYSEMNTEAFF.

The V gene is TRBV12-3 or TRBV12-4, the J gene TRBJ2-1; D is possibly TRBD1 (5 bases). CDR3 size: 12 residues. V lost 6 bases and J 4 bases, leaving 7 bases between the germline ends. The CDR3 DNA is TGTGCCAGCAGCGACAGTTACAATGAGCAGTTCTTC. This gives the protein CASSDSYNEQFF.

The DNA of the CDR3 is TGTGCCAGCAGTTACACCCCCGGGACAGGGCTGGATGGCTACACCTTC. Amino acid sequence: CASSYTPGTGLDGYTF. V usage is TRBV6-2 or TRBV6-3 and J usage is TRBJ1-2; 9 nucleotides line up with TRBD1. CDR1 is MNHEY and CDR2 is SVGEGT in the germline V gene. Unmatched junction bases numbered 10, after V lost 2 bases and J lost 6 bases. This CDR3 contains 16 residues.

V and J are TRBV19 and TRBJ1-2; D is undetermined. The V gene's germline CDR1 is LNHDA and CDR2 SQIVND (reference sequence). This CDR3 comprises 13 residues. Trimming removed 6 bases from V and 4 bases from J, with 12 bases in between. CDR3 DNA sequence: TGTGCCAGTAGGGAGGTCGGAATCTATGGCTACACCTTC. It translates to CASREVGIYGYTF. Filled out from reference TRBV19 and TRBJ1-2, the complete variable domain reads DGGITQSPKYLFRKEGQNVTLSCEQNLNHDAMYWYRQDPGQGLRLIYYSQIVNDFQKGDIAEGYSVSREKKESFPLTVTSAQKNPTAFYLCASREVGIYGYTFGSGTRLTVV.

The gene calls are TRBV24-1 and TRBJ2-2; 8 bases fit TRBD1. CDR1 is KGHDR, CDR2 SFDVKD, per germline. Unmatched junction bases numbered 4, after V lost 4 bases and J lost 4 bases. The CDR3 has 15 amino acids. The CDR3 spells CATSDPGTGTGELFF. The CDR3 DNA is TGTGCCACCAGTGACCCCGGGACAGGCACCGGGGAGCTGTTTTTT.

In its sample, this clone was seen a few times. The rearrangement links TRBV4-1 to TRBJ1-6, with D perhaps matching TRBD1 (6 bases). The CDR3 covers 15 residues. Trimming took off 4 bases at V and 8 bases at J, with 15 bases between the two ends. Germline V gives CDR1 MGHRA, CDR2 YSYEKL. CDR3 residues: CASSPRGGLDSPLHF. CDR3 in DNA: TGCGCCAGCAGCCCTAGGGGGGGGTTGGATTCACCCCTCCACTTT.

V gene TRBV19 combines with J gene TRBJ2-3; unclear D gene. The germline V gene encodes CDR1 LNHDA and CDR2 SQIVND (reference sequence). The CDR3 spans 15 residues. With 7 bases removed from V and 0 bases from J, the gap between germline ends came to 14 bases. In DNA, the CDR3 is TGTGCCAGTACCCCGGAGCCGCGCAGCACAGATACGCAGTATTTT. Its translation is CASTPEPRSTDTQYF.

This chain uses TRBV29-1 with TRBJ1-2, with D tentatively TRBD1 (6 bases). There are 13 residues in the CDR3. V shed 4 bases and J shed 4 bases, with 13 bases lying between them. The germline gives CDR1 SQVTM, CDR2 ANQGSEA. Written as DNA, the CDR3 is TGCAGCGTTGTTGGGGGGGCAGGCTATGGCTACACCTTC. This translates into CSVVGGAGYGYTF.

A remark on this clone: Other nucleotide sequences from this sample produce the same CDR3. CDR3 DNA sequence: TGTGCCACCAGTGATCCCGGACAGGGAAACACCGGGGAGCTGTTTTTT. It is translated as CATSDPGQGNTGELFF. The chain combines TRBV24-1 with TRBJ2-2, with 8 bases lining up with TRBD1. Losses at the gene ends were 3 bases for V and 2 bases for J; bases not matched to a gene: 4. CDR1 and CDR2 from the germline V gene are KGHDR and SFDVKD. The CDR3 is 16 amino acids.

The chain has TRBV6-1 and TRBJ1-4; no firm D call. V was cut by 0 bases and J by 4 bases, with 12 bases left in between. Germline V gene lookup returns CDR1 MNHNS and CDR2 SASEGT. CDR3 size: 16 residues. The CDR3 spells CASSEAGRTRNEKLFF. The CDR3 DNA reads TGTGCCAGCAGTGAAGCTGGGCGGACTCGTAATGAAAAACTGTTTTTT.

DNA of the CDR3: TGTGCCAGCAGTGAAGCTGGGGAGTCCTACTACGAGCAGTACTTC. This sequence encodes CASSEAGESYYEQYF. The J gene is TRBJ2-7, the V gene TRBV2; TRBD2 might be the D (5 bases). This CDR3 region has 15 residues. Trimming stripped 0 bases from V and 3 bases from J, with 12 bases between. Germline CDR1 SNHLY, CDR2 FYNNEI.

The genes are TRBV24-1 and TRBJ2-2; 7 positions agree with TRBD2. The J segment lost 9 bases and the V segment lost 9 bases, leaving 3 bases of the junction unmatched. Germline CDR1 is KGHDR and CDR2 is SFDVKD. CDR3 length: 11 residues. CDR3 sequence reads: CATGEGRELFF. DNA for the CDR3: TGTGCCACCGGGGAGGGGCGGGAGCTGTTTTTT.